This T cell receptor (beta chain) was recovered during a study of CD8+ T cells in alopecia areata. As for the study in general: Each of the treated patients was given oral tofacitinib, 5 to 10 mg twice daily, for moderate-to-severe alopecia areata. Tofacitinib therapy lasting 6 to 18 months was followed by 6 months off drug. Scoring treated patients' severity relied on the percentage of scalp area affected. Findings and limits, study-wide: The study found higher clonality in lesional than normal scalp, especially in alopecia totalis/universalis.

Treatment of the sample: oral pan-JAK inhibitor, 5-10 mg twice daily. Concerning this clone itself: Its specificity is unknown.

Extracted RNA was reverse transcribed, and the resulting cDNA served as sequencing template. The assay was immunoSEQ multiplex PCR, and TCRdb's table has in-frame clones only and misses some. The sample includes approximately 150,000 clones, 86% of them seen just once. The source was CD8+ T cells sorted from blood, collected at week 4, from a patient treated with tofacitinib. This clonotype originated in a human donor with alopecia areata.

In nucleotides, the CDR3 is TGTGCCAGTAGTTCAGGACAGGGAGCCTACGAGCAGTACTTC. Translation: CASSSGQGAYEQYF. J is TRBJ2-7 and V is TRBV19; TRBD1 aligns across 8 bases. The CDR3 has 14 amino acids. Germline V gene sequence: CDR1 LNHDA, CDR2 SQIVND (reference sequence). The junction had 5 bases not matched to a gene; V was cut back by 5 bases and J by 2 bases.